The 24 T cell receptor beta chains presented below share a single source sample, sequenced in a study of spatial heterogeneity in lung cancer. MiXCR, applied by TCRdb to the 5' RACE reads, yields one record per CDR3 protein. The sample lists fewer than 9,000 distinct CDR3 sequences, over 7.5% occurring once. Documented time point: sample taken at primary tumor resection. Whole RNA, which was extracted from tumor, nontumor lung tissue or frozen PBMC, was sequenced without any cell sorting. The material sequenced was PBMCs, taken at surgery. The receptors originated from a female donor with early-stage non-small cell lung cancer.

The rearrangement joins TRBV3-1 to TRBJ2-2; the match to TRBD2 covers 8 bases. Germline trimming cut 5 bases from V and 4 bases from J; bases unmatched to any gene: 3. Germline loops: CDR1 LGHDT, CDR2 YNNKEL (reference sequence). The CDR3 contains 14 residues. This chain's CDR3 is CASSWRGVTGELFF. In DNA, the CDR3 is TGTGCCAGCAGCTGGCGGGGGGTCACCGGGGAGCTGTTTTTT. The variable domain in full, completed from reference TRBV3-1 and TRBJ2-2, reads DTAVSQTPKYLVTQMGNDKSIKCEQNLGHDTMYWYKQDSKKFLKIMFSYNNKELIINETVPNRFSPKSPDKAHLNLHINSLELGDSAVYFCASSWRGVTGELFFGEGSRLTVL.

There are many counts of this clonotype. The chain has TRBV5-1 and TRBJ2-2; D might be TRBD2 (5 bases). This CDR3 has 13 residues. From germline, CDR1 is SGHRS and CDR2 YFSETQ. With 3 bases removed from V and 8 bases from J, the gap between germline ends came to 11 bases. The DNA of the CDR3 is TGCGCCAGCAGCTCACGGACTGAGGGGGAGCTGTTTTTT. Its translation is CASSSRTEGELFF.

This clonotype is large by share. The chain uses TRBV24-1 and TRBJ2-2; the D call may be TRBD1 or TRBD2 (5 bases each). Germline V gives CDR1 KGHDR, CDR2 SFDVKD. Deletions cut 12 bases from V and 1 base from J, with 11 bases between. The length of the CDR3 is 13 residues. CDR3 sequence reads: CASRDGNTGELFF. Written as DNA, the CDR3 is TGTGCCTCCCGGGACGGGAACACCGGGGAGCTGTTTTTT.

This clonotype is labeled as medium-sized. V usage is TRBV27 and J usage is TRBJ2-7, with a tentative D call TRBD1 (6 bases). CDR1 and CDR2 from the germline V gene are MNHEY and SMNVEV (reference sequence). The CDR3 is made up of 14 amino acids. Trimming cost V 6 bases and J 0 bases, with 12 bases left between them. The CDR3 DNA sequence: TGTGCCAGCAGCGGCCAGGACAGCTCCTACGAGCAGTACTTC. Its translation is CASSGQDSSYEQYF.

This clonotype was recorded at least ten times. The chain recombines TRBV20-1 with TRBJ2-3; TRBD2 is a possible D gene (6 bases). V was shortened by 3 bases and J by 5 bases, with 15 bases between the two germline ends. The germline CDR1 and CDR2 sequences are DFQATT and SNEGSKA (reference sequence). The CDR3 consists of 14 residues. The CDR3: CSASTAGSLDTQYF. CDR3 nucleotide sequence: TGCAGTGCTAGTACGGCGGGGAGCTTAGATACGCAGTATTTT.

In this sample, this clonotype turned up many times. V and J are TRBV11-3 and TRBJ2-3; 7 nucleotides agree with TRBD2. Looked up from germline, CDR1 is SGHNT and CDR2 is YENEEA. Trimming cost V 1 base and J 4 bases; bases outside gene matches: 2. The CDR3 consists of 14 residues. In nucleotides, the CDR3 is TGTGCCAGCAGCTTAGGGGCGGGAGCAGATACGCAGTATTTT. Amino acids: CASSLGAGADTQYF. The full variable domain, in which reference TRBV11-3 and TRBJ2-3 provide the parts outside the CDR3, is EAGVVQSPRYKIIEKKQPVAFWCNPISGHNTLYWYLQNLGQGPELLIRYENEEAVDDSQLPKDRFSAERLKGVDSTLKIQPAELGDSAVYLCASSLGAGADTQYFGPGTRLTVL.

The CDR3 DNA reads TGTGCCAGCAGCTCTCAATCCGGGACAGGGTCCAATGAGCAGTTCTTC. Translation: CASSSQSGTGSNEQFF. The chain is built from TRBV7-6 and TRBJ2-1, with 9 bases aligning to TRBD1. Germline V gives CDR1 SGHVS, CDR2 FNYEAQ. V shed 4 bases, J shed 6 bases, and the junction held 10 bases outside the gene matches. This CDR3 region has 16 residues.

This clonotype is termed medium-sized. The CDR3 loop reads CASSYSTSGGPGELFF. DNA of the CDR3: TGTGCCAGCAGTTACTCCACTAGCGGTGGTCCCGGGGAGCTGTTTTTT. V and J are TRBV6-5 and TRBJ2-2; 8 nucleotides line up with TRBD2. V lost 0 bases, J lost 6 bases, and 6 bases stayed unmatched. Germline assignment: CDR1 MNHEY and CDR2 SVGAGI. The CDR3 spans 16 residues.

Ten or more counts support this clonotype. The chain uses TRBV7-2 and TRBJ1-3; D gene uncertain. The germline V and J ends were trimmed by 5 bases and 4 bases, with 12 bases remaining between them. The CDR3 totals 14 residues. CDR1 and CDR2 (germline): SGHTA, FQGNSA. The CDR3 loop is CASSPSFTGNTIYF. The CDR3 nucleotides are TGTGCCAGCAGCCCGAGTTTCACGGGAAACACCATATATTTT.

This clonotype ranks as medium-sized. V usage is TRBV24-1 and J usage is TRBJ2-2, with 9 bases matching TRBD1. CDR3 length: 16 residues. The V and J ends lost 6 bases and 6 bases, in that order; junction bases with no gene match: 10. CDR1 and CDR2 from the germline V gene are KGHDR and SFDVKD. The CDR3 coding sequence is TGTGCCACCAGTCGCACGACGGGACAGGGTGCCGGGGAGCTGTTTTTT. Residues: CATSRTTGQGAGELFF.

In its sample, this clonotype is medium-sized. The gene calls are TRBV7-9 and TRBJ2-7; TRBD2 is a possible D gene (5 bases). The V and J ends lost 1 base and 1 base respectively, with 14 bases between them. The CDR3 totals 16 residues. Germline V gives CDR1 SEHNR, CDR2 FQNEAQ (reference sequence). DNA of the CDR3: TGTGCCAGCAGCTTAGTGAGTGGACTGGCATCCTACGAGCAGTACTTC. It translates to CASSLVSGLASYEQYF.

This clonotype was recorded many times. The CDR3 here is CASSQDFTGELFF. In nucleotides, the CDR3 is TGTGCCAGCAGCCAAGATTTCACCGGGGAGCTGTTTTTT. This rearrangement joins TRBV14 to TRBJ2-2, with no clear D. The V gene lost 0 bases and the J gene lost 4 bases, with 3 bases spanning the gap. Germline CDR1 reads SGHDN; CDR2 reads FVKESK. CDR3 length equals 13 residues.

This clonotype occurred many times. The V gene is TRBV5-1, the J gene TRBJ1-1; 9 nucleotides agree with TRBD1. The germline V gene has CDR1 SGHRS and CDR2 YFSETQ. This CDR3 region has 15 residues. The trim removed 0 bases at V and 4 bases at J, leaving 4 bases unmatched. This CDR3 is CASSLAGQGITEAFF. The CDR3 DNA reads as TGCGCCAGCAGCTTGGCCGGACAGGGGATCACTGAAGCTTTCTTT.

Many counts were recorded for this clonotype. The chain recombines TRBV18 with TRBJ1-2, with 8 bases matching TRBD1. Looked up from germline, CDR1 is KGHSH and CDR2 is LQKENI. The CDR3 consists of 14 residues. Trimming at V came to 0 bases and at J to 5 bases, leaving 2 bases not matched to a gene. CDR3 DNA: TGTGCCAGCTCACCACCAACAGGGGGATATGGCTACACCTTC. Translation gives CASSPPTGGYGYTF.

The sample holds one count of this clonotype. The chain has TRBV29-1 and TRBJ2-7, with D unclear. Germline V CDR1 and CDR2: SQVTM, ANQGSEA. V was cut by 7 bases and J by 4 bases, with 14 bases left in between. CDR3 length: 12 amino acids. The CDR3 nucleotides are TGCAGCGCCGCCCCAACACGGTACGAGCAGTACTTC. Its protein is CSAAPTRYEQYF.

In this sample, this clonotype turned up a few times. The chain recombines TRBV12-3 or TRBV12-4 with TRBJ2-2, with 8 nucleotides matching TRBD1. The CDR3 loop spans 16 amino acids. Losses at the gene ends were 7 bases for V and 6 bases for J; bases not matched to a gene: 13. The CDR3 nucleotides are TGTGCCAGCAAAAGAAGGTTGGACAGGGTAGCCGGGGAGCTGTTTTTT. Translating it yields CASKRRLDRVAGELFF.

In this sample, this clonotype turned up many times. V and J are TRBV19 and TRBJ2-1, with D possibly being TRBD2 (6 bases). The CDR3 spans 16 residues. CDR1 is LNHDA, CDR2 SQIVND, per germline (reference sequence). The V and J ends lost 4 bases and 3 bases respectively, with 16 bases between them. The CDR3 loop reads CASSTRLGGSYNEQFF. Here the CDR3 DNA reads TGTGCCAGTAGTACCAGGCTCGGGGGAAGCTACAATGAGCAGTTCTTC.

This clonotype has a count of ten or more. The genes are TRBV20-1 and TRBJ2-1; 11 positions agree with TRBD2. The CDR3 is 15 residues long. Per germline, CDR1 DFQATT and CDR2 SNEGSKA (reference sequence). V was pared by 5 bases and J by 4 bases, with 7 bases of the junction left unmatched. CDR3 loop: CSAGRRLAGYNEQFF. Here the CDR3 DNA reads TGCAGTGCTGGCAGACGACTAGCGGGGTACAATGAGCAGTTCTTC.

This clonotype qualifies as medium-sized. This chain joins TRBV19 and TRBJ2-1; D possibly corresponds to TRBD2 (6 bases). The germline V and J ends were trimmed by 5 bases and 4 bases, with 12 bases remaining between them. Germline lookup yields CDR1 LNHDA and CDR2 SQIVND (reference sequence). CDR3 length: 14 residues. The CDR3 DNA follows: TGTGCCAGTAGTGTGTACGGGGGATACAATGAGCAGTTCTTC. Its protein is CASSVYGGYNEQFF.

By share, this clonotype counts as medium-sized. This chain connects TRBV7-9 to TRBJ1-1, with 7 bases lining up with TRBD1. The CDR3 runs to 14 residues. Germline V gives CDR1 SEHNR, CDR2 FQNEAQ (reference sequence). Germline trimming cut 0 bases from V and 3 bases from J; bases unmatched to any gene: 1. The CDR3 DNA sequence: TGTGCCAGCAGCTTAGCCAGGGGGTACACTGAAGCTTTCTTT. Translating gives CASSLARGYTEAFF.

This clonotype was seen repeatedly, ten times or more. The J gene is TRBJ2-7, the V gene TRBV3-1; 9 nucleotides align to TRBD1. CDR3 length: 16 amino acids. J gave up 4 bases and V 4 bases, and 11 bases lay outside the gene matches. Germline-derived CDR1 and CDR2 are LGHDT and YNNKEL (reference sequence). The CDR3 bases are TGTGCCAGCAGCCGAGGGGGCACAGGGGGCTGGTACGAGCAGTACTTC. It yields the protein CASSRGGTGGWYEQYF.

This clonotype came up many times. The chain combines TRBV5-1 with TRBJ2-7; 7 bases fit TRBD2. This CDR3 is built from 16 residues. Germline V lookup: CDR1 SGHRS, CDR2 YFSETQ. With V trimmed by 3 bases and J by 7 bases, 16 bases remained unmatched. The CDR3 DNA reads TGCGCCAGCAGCTCAGGTACTAGCGACCTACCCGGGGAGCAGTACTTC. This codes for CASSSGTSDLPGEQYF.

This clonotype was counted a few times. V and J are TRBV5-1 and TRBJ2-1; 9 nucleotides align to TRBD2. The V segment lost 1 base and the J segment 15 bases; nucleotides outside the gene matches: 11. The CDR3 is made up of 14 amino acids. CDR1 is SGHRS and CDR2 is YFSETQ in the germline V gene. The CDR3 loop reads CASSLFRGGAARFF. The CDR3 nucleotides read TGCGCCAGCAGCTTGTTTCGCGGGGGGGCCGCCCGGTTCTTC.

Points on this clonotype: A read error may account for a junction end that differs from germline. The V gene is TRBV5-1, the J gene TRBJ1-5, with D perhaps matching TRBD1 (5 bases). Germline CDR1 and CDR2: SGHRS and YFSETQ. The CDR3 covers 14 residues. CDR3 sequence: CASSLGGSGQPRHF. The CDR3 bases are TGCGCCAGCAGCTTGGGGGGCTCTGGGCAGCCCCGGCATTTT.